This record covers a single T cell receptor beta chain. Its antigen is unknown. CDR3 size: 18 residues. Trimming stripped 5 bases from V and 1 base from J, with 23 bases between. CDR1 SEHNR and CDR2 FQNEAQ come from the germline V gene (reference sequence). Sorting separated CD4+ and CD8+ T cells out of PBMCs. The sample originates from a study of CD8+ T cells in alopecia areata. Study results and limitations: Possibly because of HLA-related factors, TCR sharing was less clear across patients than in mice. Greater clonality was observed in lesional scalp samples, especially alopecia totalis/universalis, versus normal scalp. Sequencing of scalp samples also includes resident alphabeta T cells from normal skin.

After isolation, RNA underwent reverse transcription to generate cDNA as the sequencing template. Data came from immunoSEQ multiplex PCR; TCRdb stores just in-frame clones and leaves some out. Seen here are about 110,000 clones, approximately 60% observed once, and the top ten hold 20%. The chain employs TRBV7-9 and TRBJ1-2; no firm D call. This TCR derives from a human donor in good health. Source material: CD8+ T cells sorted from blood. CDR3 amino acids: CASSPDRMGRVRNYGYTF. In nucleotides, the CDR3 is TGTGCCAGCAGCCCCGATCGGATGGGGAGGGTCCGTAACTATGGCTACACCTTC.